This is a list of T cell receptor beta chains from one sample in a study of neoadjuvant anti-PD-1 for oral cavity cancer. Method: immunoSEQ multiplex PCR; TCRdb's copy keeps in-frame clones and lacks some. In the table there are 15,000 to 20,000 clones, less than 80% of which are singletons. Sample: PBMCs, taken before nivolumab (anti-PD-1) treatment. These receptors were taken from a person between 40 and 85 years old with oral cavity squamous cell carcinoma. The CDR3 runs from the conserved cysteine through the conserved F or W. D genes are given only for firm matches. Not every row has a clone size; where given, it reads once, few, many or a size class.

TRBV2,TRBJ2-5,few,NA,CASSGLETQYF,TGTGCCAGCAGCGGACTAGAGACCCAGTACTTC
TRBV7-2,TRBJ2-2,NA,NA,CASRPGHLTGELFF,TGTGCCAGCAGACCGGGACATCTCACCGGGGAGCTGTTTTTT
TRBV6-1,TRBJ1-1,NA,NA,CASRVDRLEAFF,TGTGCCAGCAGGGTTGACAGGCTTGAAGCTTTCTTT
TRBV19,TRBJ1-2,few,NA,CASTPGRKNYGYTF,TGTGCCAGTACTCCGGGACGTAAGAACTATGGCTACACCTTC
TRBV28,TRBJ2-1,NA,TRBD2,CASSLSGALAGQVGQFF,TGTGCCAGCAGTTTATCGGGGGCGCTAGCGGGTCAGGTAGGGCAGTTCTTC
TRBV10-1,TRBJ2-3,NA,NA,CASSARNTQYF,TGCGCCAGCAGTGCCAGGAATACGCAGTATTTT
TRBV30,TRBJ1-2,few,NA,CAWMRDGYTF,TGTGCCTGGATGAGGGATGGCTACACCTTC
TRBV28,TRBJ1-5,NA,NA,CASRAGPTGNQPQHF,TGTGCCAGCAGGGCAGGCCCGACAGGCAATCAGCCCCAGCATTTT
TRBV10-3,TRBJ2-2,NA,NA,CAISDRQNTGELFF,TGTGCCATCAGTGATAGACAGAACACCGGGGAGCTGTTTTTT
TRBV7-9,TRBJ2-7,NA,NA,CASSLSLAHRYEQYF,TGTGCCAGCAGCTTATCGCTAGCGCACCGCTACGAGCAGTACTTC
TRBV30,TRBJ1-1,NA,NA,CAWMWGNTEAFF,TGTGCCTGGATGTGGGGGAACACTGAAGCTTTCTTT
TRBV7-8,TRBJ2-2,NA,NA,CASSLAGNVVGELFF,TGTGCCAGCAGCTTAGCGGGCAATGTTGTCGGGGAGCTGTTTTTT
TRBV10-3,TRBJ2-2,NA,TRBD1,CAISVAGQGVGELFF,TGTGCCATCAGTGTGGCTGGACAGGGGGTCGGGGAGCTGTTTTTT
TRBV6-1,TRBJ2-4,NA,NA,CASIGRQNIQYF,TGTGCCAGCATAGGACGGCAAAACATTCAGTACTTC
TRBV9,TRBJ2-7,NA,NA,CASSQTGTSYEQYF,TGTGCCAGCAGCCAGACTGGTACGTCCTACGAGCAGTACTTC
TRBV6-6,TRBJ1-5,NA,TRBD1,CASSKQGGHQPQHF,TGTGCCAGCAGTAAACAGGGGGGCCATCAGCCCCAGCATTTT
TRBV30,TRBJ2-5,NA,NA,CAWKGSGETQYF,TGTGCCTGGAAGGGTAGCGGCGAGACCCAGTACTTC
TRBV14,TRBJ1-5,NA,TRBD1,CASSYDRDRESNQPQHF,TGTGCCAGCAGTTACGACCGGGACAGGGAAAGCAATCAGCCCCAGCATTTT
TRBV5-6,TRBJ2-5,NA,TRBD1,CASSLAGQVNQETQYF,TGTGCCAGCAGCTTGGCGGGACAGGTGAACCAAGAGACCCAGTACTTC
TRBV30,TRBJ2-6,once,NA,CAWSVVSGANVLTF,TGTGCCTGGAGTGTGGTCTCTGGGGCCAACGTCCTGACTTTC
TRBV5-6,TRBJ2-1,few,TRBD1,CASSLIDRAENEQFF,TGTGCCAGCAGCTTAATAGACAGGGCGGAGAATGAGCAGTTCTTC
TRBV19,TRBJ1-5,NA,NA,CASNGGSNQPQHF,TGTGCCAGCAACGGAGGGAGCAATCAGCCCCAGCATTTT
TRBV27,TRBJ1-1,once,TRBD1,CASSPLAGGMNGVNTEAFF,TGTGCCAGCAGCCCCTTGGCAGGGGGGATGAATGGGGTGAACACTGAAGCTTTCTTT
TRBV10-3,TRBJ1-3,NA,TRBD1,CAISQLQGAGNTIYF,TGTGCCATCAGTCAACTTCAGGGGGCTGGAAACACCATATATTTT
TRBV6-5,TRBJ1-1,NA,TRBD1,CASSSWTGGDPEAFF,TGTGCCAGCAGTTCGTGGACAGGGGGCGACCCTGAAGCTTTCTTT
TRBV10-3,TRBJ2-1,NA,TRBD2,CAISESGTRAYNEQFF,TGTGCCATCAGTGAGTCGGGGACTAGAGCGTACAATGAGCAGTTCTTC
TRBV19,TRBJ2-2,few,NA,CASSTHLENTGELFF,TGTGCCAGTAGTACCCACCTAGAGAACACCGGGGAGCTGTTTTTT
TRBV7-9,TRBJ1-4,few,NA,CASTSRRELHEKLFF,TGTGCCAGCACCTCAAGGAGGGAACTGCATGAAAAACTGTTTTTT
TRBV6-5,TRBJ1-2,few,TRBD1,CASTRGNWDGYTF,TGTGCCAGCACCAGGGGGAATTGGGATGGCTACACCTTC
TRBV11-2,TRBJ2-5,NA,TRBD2,CASSVLAESQETQYF,TGTGCCAGCAGCGTACTAGCGGAATCCCAAGAGACCCAGTACTTC
TRBV13,TRBJ2-7,NA,NA,CASSFGKPTLEQYF,TGTGCCAGCAGCTTCGGAAAACCCACCCTGGAGCAGTACTTC
TRBV6-5,TRBJ2-5,NA,TRBD1,CASSSPGQLKETQYF,TGTGCCAGCAGTTCCCCGGGACAGCTCAAAGAGACCCAGTACTTC
TRBV5-6,TRBJ1-3,NA,TRBD1,CASSPARTGSGNTIYF,TGTGCCAGCAGCCCCGCGAGGACAGGGAGCGGAAACACCATATATTTT